This TCR beta chain is drawn from a study of blood T cell repertoires in COVID-19. Original processing methods: Amplification of reference gene primers was used by the study to estimate nucleated cell counts. Data came from immunoSEQ multiplex PCR; TCRdb stores just in-frame clones and leaves some out. That table supplies the V and J calls and clone size; D and trimming were determined from the DNA. The data contain over 120,000 clones, about 80% of them singletons. Sample: peripheral blood. This TCR was recovered from an elderly woman with acute or convalescent COVID-19.

The chain's CDR3 is CASSPWATGDHNEQFF. The CDR3 DNA reads TGTGCCAGCAGCCCATGGGCGACAGGGGATCACAATGAGCAGTTCTTC. The rearrangement uses TRBV7-9 and TRBJ2-1; 8 bases agree with TRBD1. The CDR3 covers 16 residues. Germline values: CDR1 SEHNR, CDR2 FQNEAQ (reference sequence). V shed 5 bases and J 5 bases; nucleotides not matched to a gene: 11.